These 18 T cell receptor beta chains came from one sample sequenced in a study of T cell repertoires and Cas9 in healthy adults. TCRdb's table, derived via immunoSEQ multiplex PCR, lists solely in-frame clones and lacks some. The sample includes 11,000 to 15,000 clones, 80% to 90% seen only once; the top ten take 1.5%. Material: Tregs (CD4+, CD25+, CD127-, CD137-, CD154-) from PBMCs; culture status not recorded. Receptors were obtained from a human donor in good health.

This rearrangement joins TRBV5-4 to TRBJ1-2; 9 bases are a match to TRBD1. The CDR3 has 16 residues. Germline V lookup: CDR1 SGHNT, CDR2 YYREEE (reference sequence). V shed 5 bases and J 3 bases; nucleotides not matched to a gene: 11. CDR3: CASRAGTGSPYYGYTF. CDR3 DNA: TGTGCCAGCAGGGCCGGGACAGGGAGTCCCTACTATGGCTACACCTTC.

The V and J genes are TRBV6-5 and TRBJ1-1, with a tentative D call TRBD1 (6 bases). The CDR3 is made up of 13 amino acids. Germline V gene sequence: CDR1 MNHEY, CDR2 SVGAGI. The ends were cut back, 5 bases at V and 4 bases at J, with 11 bases in the middle. The CDR3 region is CASSLDRLTEAFF. DNA of the CDR3: TGTGCCAGCAGTCTCGACAGGCTCACTGAAGCTTTCTTT.

The chain couples TRBV7-9 to TRBJ2-7; D unresolved. The CDR3 length is 11 residues. Germline assignment: CDR1 SEHNR and CDR2 FQNEAQ (reference sequence). Trimming left V 2 bases short and J 3 bases short, with 2 bases between. CDR3 sequence (DNA): TGTGCCAGCAGCTTAAGCTACGAGCAGTACTTC. Translation: CASSLSYEQYF.

The J gene is TRBJ2-7, the V gene TRBV18, with 7 bases that match TRBD1. Germline CDR1 KGHSH, CDR2 LQKENI. The CDR3 sequence is 17 residues long. Trimming removed 3 bases from V and 6 bases from J; junction bases left unmatched: 17. DNA for the CDR3: TGTGCCAGCTCACCTACCATAGGAGGACAGGCACCTTCCGAGCAGTACGTC. The encoded protein is CASSPTIGGQAPSEQYV.

The V call is TRBV7-9, the J call TRBJ2-5; D unclear. Germline values: CDR1 SEHNR, CDR2 FQNEAQ (reference sequence). Trimming pared 5 bases from V and 1 base from J, leaving 14 bases between. The CDR3 runs 15 residues. Here the CDR3 reads CASSNTWGPQETQYF. CDR3 nucleotides: TGTGCCAGCAGCAATACCTGGGGTCCCCAAGAGACCCAGTACTTC.

The chain carries TRBV6-4 and TRBJ2-1; 7 bases line up with TRBD2. Unmatched junction bases numbered 22, after V lost 10 bases and J lost 13 bases. CDR3 length: 15 residues. Per germline, CDR1 MRHNA and CDR2 SNTAGT. CDR3 bases: TGTGCCACCCAAACGACAGCGGGGCTCCCTTCTGTCCAGTTCTTC. Translation gives CATQTTAGLPSVQFF.

This clone was counted between two and nine times. The genes are TRBV19 and TRBJ1-1; tentatively, D is TRBD1 (5 bases). This CDR3 region has 12 residues. In germline, CDR1 is LNHDA, CDR2 SQIVND (reference sequence). V lost 4 bases and J 4 bases, leaving 7 bases between the germline ends. Here the CDR3 DNA reads TGTGCCAGTAGTAGGGGGATCACTGAAGCTTTCTTT. The encoded protein is CASSRGITEAFF.

The table lists this clone with a count of one. The CDR3 is CASSIGRANNQPQHF. DNA of the CDR3: TGTGCCAGTAGTATCGGCAGGGCGAACAATCAGCCCCAGCATTTT. The V and J genes are TRBV19 and TRBJ1-5; D might be TRBD1 (5 bases). The CDR3 runs 15 residues. V dropped 3 bases and J dropped 3 bases, with 12 bases sitting between them. Germline V gene sequence: CDR1 LNHDA, CDR2 SQIVND (reference sequence).

This clone appeared once. The chain has TRBV5-1 and TRBJ1-4, with TRBD1 matching over 11 bases. Germline V gene sequence: CDR1 SGHRS, CDR2 YFSETQ. The CDR3 has 15 amino acids. V was pared by 4 bases and J by 7 bases, with 6 bases of the junction left unmatched. The CDR3 DNA follows: TGCGCCAGCAGCCCAACCGGGACAGGGGGTGAAAAACTGTTTTTT. This sequence encodes CASSPTGTGGEKLFF.

The chain recombines TRBV18 with TRBJ2-6; D may be TRBD1 (5 bases). The length of the CDR3 is 15 residues. Germline-derived CDR1 and CDR2 are KGHSH and LQKENI. V lost 2 bases, J lost 2 bases, and 7 bases lay in between. The CDR3 loop is CASSPDRPGANVLTF. In DNA, the CDR3 is TGTGCCAGCTCACCAGACAGACCTGGGGCCAACGTCCTGACTTTC.

This clone has a handful of counts. The chain links TRBV4-3 to TRBJ2-3; D gene unclear. In germline, CDR1 is LGHNA, CDR2 YSLEER. This CDR3 is 16 amino acids long. Trimming removed 0 bases from V and 0 bases from J, with 10 bases in between. CDR3 DNA: TGCGCCAGCAGCCAAGATTTCCGAGGAAGCACAGATACGCAGTATTTT. Protein product: CASSQDFRGSTDTQYF.

This chain links TRBV10-3 with TRBJ2-2; 9 nucleotides line up with TRBD2. Germline CDR1 and CDR2: ENHRY and SYGVKD. Trimming at V came to 0 bases and at J to 4 bases, leaving 6 bases not matched to a gene. The CDR3 length is 17 residues. The CDR3 here is CAISESRTSGSTGELFF. For the CDR3, the DNA is TGTGCCATCAGTGAGTCGAGAACTAGCGGGTCCACCGGGGAGCTGTTTTTT.

The chain employs TRBV19 and TRBJ2-2; D is ambiguous. There are 15 residues in the CDR3. Trimming took off 3 bases at V and 4 bases at J, with 12 bases between the two ends. Germline lookup yields CDR1 LNHDA and CDR2 SQIVND (reference sequence). Here the CDR3 reads CASSMLGTSTGELFF. DNA for the CDR3: TGTGCCAGTAGTATGTTGGGCACTTCCACCGGGGAGCTGTTTTTT.

The chain couples TRBV11-2 to TRBJ1-2, with a tentative D call TRBD1 (5 bases). This CDR3 is 13 amino acids long. V lost 0 bases to trimming and J lost 3 bases, with 5 bases between them. Looked up from germline, CDR1 is SGHAT and CDR2 is FQNNGV. For the CDR3, the DNA is TGTGCCAGCAGCTTAGAGGGGCACTATGGCTACACCTTC. Protein product: CASSLEGHYGYTF.

V gene TRBV28 combines with J gene TRBJ2-7; TRBD1 agrees at 7 bases. V gave up 4 bases and J gave up 8 bases; unmatched junction bases: 20. CDR3 length equals 17 residues. Per the germline V gene, CDR1 is MDHEN and CDR2 is SYDVKM. This CDR3 is CASSSPSGGQLRGKQYV. CDR3 sequence (DNA): TGTGCCAGCAGTTCCCCCAGTGGGGGACAGCTTAGGGGGAAGCAGTACGTC.

This CDR3 is CATSSGDSNQPQHF. The DNA for the CDR3 is TGTGCCACCAGCAGTGGGGACTCCAATCAGCCCCAGCATTTT. The gene calls are TRBV15 and TRBJ1-5; D is possibly TRBD1 (5 bases). The CDR3 covers 14 residues. Germline V gene sequence: CDR1 LNHNV, CDR2 YYDKDF (reference sequence). V dropped 3 bases and J dropped 3 bases, with 9 bases sitting between them.

The chain carries TRBV7-9 and TRBJ1-1; D gene unclear. V gave up 4 bases and J gave up 6 bases, with 12 bases separating them. The CDR3 loop spans 13 amino acids. Looked up from germline, CDR1 is SEHNR and CDR2 is FQNEAQ (reference sequence). CDR3 DNA sequence: TGTGCCAGCAGCTCCCCTCCCATCGCTGAAGCTTTCTTT. It yields the protein CASSSPPIAEAFF. The full variable domain, rest sourced from reference TRBV7-9 and TRBJ1-1, is DTGVSQNPRHKITKRGQNVTFRCDPISEHNRLYWYRQTLGQGPEFLTYFQNEAQLEKSRLLSDRFSAERPKGSFSTLEIQRTEQGDSAMYLCASSSPPIAEAFFGQGTRLTVV.

Details on this clone: Compared with germline, one end of the junction differs, possibly owing to a read error. Other DNA sequences of this sample code for an identical CDR3. V is TRBV29-1 and J is TRBJ1-1; D possibly corresponds to TRBD1 (5 bases). Germline CDR1 is SQVTM and CDR2 is ANQGSEA. The CDR3 consists of 14 residues. The CDR3 sequence is CSVEGPKLNTEAFF. The CDR3 DNA reads as TGCAGCGTTGAGGGACCGAAACTAAACACTGAGGCTTTCTTT.